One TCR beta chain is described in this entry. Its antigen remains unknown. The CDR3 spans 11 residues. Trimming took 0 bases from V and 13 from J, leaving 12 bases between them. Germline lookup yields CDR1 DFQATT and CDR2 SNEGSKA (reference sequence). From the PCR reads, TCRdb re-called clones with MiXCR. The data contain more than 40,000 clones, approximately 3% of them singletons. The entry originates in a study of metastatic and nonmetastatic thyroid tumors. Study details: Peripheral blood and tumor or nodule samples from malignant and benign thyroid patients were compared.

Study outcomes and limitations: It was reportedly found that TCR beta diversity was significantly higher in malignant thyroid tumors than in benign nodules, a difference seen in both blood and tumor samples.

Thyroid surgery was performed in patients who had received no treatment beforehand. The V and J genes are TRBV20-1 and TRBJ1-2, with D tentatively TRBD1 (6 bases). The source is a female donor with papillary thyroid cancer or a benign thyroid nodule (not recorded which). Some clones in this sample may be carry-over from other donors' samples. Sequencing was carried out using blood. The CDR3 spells CSARDAGASTF. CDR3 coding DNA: TGCAGTGCTAGAGACGCAGGGGCCTCCACCTTC.